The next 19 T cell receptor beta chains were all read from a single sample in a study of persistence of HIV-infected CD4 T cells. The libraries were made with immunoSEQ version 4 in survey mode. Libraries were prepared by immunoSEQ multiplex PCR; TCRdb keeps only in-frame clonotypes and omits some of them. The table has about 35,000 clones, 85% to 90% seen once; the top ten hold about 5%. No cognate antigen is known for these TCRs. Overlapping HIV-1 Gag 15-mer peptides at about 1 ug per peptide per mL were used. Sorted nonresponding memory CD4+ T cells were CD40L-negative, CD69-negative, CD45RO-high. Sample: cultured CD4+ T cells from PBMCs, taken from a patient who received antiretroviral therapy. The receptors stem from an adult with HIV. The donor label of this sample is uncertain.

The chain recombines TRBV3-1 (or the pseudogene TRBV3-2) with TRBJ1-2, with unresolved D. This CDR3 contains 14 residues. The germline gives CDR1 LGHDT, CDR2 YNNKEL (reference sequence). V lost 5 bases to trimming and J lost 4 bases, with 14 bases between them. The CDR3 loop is CASSERPQVYGYTF. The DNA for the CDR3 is TGTGCCAGCAGCGAGCGCCCTCAGGTCTATGGCTACACCTTC.

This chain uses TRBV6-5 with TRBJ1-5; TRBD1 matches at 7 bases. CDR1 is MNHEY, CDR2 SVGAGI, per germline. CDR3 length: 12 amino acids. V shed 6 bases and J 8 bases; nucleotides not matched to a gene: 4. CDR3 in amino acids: CASRQGLEPQHF. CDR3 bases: TGTGCCAGCAGACAGGGGTTGGAGCCCCAGCATTTT.

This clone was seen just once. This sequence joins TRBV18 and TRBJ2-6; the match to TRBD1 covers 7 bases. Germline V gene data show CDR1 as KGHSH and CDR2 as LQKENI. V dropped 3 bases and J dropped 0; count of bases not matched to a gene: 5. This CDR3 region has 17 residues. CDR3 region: CASSPQGVGSGANVLTF. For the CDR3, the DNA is TGTGCCAGCTCACCGCAGGGGGTAGGCTCTGGGGCCAACGTCCTGACTTTC.

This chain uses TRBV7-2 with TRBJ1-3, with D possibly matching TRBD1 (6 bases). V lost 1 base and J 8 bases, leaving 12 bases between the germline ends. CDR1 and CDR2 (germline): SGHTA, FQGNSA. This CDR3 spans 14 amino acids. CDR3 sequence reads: CASSLVLQGDTIYF. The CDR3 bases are TGTGCCAGCAGCTTAGTCTTACAGGGAGACACCATATATTTT.

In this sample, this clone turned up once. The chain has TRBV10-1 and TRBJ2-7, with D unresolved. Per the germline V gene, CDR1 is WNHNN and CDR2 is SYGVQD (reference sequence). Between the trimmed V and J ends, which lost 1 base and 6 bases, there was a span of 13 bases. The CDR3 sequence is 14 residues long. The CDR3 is CASSEFEGWGEQYF. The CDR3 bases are TGCGCCAGCAGTGAGTTCGAAGGTTGGGGCGAGCAGTACTTC.

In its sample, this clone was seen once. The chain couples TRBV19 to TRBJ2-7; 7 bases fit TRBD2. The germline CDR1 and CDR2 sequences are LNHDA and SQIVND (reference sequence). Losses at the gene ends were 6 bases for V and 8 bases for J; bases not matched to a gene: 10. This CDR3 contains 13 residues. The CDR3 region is CASSSGTPGQQYF. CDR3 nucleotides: TGTGCCAGTAGCAGCGGGACTCCTGGCCAGCAGTACTTC.

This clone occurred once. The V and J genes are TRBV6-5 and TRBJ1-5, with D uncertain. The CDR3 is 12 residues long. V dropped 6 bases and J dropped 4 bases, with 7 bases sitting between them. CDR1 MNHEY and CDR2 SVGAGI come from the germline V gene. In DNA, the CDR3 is TGTGCCAGCAGGATCAAGAATCAGCCCCAGCATTTT. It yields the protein CASRIKNQPQHF.

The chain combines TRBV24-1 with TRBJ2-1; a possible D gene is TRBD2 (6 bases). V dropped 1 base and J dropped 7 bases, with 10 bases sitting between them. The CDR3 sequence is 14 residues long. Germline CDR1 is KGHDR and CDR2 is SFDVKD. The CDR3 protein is CATSDFGSGNEQFF. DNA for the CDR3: TGTGCCACCAGTGATTTTGGCAGCGGGAATGAGCAGTTCTTC.

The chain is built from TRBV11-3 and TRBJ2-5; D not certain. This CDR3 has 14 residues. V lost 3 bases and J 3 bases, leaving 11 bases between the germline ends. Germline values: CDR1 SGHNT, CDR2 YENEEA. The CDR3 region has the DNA TGTGCCAGCAGCTTTAAATACATCGAAGAGACCCAGTACTTC. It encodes CASSFKYIEETQYF.

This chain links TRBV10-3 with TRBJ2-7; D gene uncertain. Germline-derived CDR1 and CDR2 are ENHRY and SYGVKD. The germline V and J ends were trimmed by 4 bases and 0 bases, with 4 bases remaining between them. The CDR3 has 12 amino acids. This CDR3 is CAISGNSYEQYF. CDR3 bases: TGTGCCATCAGTGGGAACTCCTACGAGCAGTACTTC.

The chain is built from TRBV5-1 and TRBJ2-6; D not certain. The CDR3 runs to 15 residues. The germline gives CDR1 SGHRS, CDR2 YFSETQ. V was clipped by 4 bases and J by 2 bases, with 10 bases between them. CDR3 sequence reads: CASSLRQPGANVLTF. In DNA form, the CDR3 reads TGCGCCAGCAGCCTCAGGCAACCTGGGGCCAACGTCCTGACTTTC.

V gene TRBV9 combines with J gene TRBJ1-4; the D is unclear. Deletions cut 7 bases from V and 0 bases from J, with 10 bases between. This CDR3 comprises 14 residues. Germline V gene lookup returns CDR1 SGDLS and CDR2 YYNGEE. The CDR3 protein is CASQRRATNEKLFF. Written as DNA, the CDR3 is TGTGCCAGCCAGCGGAGAGCAACTAATGAAAAACTGTTTTTT.

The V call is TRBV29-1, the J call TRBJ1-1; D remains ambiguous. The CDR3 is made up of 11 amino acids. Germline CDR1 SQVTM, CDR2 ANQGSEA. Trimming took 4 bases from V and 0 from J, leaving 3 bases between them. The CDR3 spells CSVALNTEAFF. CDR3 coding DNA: TGCAGCGTTGCCTTGAACACTGAAGCTTTCTTT.

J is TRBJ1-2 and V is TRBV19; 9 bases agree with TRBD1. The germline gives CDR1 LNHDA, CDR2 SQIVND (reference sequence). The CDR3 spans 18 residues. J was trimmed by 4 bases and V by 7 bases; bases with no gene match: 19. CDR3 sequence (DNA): TGTGCCAGTACCTTTAAATCCGGGACAGGGAGGAACACCTATGGCTACACCTTC. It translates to CASTFKSGTGRNTYGYTF.

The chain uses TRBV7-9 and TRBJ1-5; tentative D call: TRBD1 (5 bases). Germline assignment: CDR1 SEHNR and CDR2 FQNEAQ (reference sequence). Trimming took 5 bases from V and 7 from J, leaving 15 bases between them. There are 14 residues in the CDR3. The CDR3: CASSGSGGRQPQHF. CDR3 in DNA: TGTGCCAGCAGCGGATCCGGGGGTCGGCAGCCCCAGCATTTT.

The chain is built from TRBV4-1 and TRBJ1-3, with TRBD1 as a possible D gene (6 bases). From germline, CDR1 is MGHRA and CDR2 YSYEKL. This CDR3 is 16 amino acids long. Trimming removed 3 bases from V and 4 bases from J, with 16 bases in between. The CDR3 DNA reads TGCGCCAGCAGCCAGATCCGGACAGTAGGAGGAAACACCATATATTTT. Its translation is CASSQIRTVGGNTIYF.

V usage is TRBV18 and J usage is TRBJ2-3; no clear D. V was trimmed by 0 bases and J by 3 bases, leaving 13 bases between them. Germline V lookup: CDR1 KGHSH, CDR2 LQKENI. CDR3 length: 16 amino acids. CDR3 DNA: TGTGCCAGCTCACCACCGTCTACCGTAGTTACAGATACGCAGTATTTT. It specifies CASSPPSTVVTDTQYF.

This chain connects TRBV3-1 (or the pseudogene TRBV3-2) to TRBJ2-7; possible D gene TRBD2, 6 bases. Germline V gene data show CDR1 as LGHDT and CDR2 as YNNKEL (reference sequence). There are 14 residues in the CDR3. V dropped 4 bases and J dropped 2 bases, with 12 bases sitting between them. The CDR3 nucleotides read TGTGCCAGCAGCCGTGGCGGGGCTACCTACGAGCAGTACTTC. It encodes CASSRGGATYEQYF.

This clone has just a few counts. This CDR3 reads CASSSILNNEQFF. Here the CDR3 DNA reads TGCGCCAGCAGCTCTATACTCAACAATGAGCAGTTCTTC. V is TRBV5-1 and J is TRBJ2-1; D is undetermined. The CDR3 is made up of 13 amino acids. Germline V gene data show CDR1 as SGHRS and CDR2 as YFSETQ. V was pared by 3 bases and J by 5 bases, with 9 bases between.